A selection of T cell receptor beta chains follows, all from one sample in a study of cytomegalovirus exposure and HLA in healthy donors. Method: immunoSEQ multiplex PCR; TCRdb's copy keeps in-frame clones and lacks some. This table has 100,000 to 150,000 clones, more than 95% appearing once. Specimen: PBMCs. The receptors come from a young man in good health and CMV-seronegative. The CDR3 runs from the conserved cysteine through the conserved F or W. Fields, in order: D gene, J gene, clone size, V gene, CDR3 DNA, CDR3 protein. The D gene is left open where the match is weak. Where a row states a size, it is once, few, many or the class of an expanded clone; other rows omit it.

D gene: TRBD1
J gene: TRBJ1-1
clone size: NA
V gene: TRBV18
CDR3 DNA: TGTGCCAGCTCATCATCGGGGACAGACACTGAAGCTTTCTTT
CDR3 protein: CASSSSGTDTEAFF

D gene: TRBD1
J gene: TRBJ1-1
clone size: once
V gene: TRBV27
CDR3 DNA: TGTGCCAGCAGTTTACCCGGGACAGGCAGGACTGAAGCTTTCTTT
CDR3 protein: CASSLPGTGRTEAFF

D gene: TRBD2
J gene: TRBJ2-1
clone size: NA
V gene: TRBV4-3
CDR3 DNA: TGCGCCAGCAGCCAAGATCGAGGACTAGCGGGAGATGAGCAGTTCTTC
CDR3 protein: CASSQDRGLAGDEQFF

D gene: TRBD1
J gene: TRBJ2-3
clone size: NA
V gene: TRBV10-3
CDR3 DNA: TGTGCCGCCTCGCTGGGACAGGCGTCCGATACGCAGTATTTT
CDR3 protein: CAASLGQASDTQYF

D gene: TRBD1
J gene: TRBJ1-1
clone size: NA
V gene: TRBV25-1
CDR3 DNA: TGTGCCAGCAGTGCACGACAGGGGGTGAACACTGAAGCTTTCTTT
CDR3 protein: CASSARQGVNTEAFF

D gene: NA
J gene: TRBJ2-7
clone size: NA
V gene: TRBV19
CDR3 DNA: TGTGCCAGTAGTATACGGTCCGACAATACCTACGAGCAGTACTTC
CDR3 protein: CASSIRSDNTYEQYF

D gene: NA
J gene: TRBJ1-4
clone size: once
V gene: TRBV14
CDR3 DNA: TGTGCCAGCAGCCAAGGTTTCAGGAGGGGAGAACTGTTTTTT
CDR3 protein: CASSQGFRRGELFF

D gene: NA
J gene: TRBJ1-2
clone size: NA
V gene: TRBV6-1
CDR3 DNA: TGTGCCAGCAGTGAAGGACCGGGTGACTATGGCTACACCTTC
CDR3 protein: CASSEGPGDYGYTF

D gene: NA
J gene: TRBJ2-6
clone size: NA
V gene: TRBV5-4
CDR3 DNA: TGTGCCAGCAGCTCCAGATCATCTTCGGCCAACGTCCTGACTTTC
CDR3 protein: CASSSRSSSANVLTF

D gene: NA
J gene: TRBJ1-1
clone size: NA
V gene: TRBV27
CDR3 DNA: TGTGCCAGCAGTTTTCGGATTTGGGGGGACACTGAAGCTTTCTTT
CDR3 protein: CASSFRIWGDTEAFF

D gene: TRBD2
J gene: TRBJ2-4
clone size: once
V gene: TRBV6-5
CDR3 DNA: TGTGCCAGCAGTTACACGGGAGGCAACAAAAACATTCAGTACTTC
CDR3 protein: CASSYTGGNKNIQYF

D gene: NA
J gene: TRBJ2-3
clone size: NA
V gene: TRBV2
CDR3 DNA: TGTGCCAGCAGTGATGTGCGGGGCGCGGGCACAGATACGCAGTATTTT
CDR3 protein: CASSDVRGAGTDTQYF

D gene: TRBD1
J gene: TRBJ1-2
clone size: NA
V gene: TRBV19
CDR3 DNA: TGTGCCAGTAGTATGGAAGGGACAGGGTCTTGGGTCGTGTATGGCTACACCTTC
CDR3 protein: CASSMEGTGSWVVYGYTF

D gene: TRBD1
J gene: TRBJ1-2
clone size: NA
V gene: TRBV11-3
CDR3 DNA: TGTGCCAGCCCCTACAGGGGTAACTATGGCTACACCTTC
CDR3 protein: CASPYRGNYGYTF

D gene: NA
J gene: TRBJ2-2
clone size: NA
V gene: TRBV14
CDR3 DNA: TGTGCCAGCAGCAATCTCTTCGGGGAGCTGTTTTTT
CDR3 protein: CASSNLFGELFF

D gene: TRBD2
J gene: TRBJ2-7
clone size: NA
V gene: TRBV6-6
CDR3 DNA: TGTGCCAGCAGTCCCTATGGACTAGCGGGAGGGCACGAGCAGTACTTC
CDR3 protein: CASSPYGLAGGHEQYF

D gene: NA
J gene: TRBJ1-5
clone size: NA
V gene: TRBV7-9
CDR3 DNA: TGTGCCACGGGAGGGAATCAGCCCCAGCATTTT
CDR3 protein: CATGGNQPQHF

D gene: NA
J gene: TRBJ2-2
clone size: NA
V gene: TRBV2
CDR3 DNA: TGTGCCAGCTTCGGTGCCGGGGAGCTGTTTTTT
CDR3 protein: CASFGAGELFF

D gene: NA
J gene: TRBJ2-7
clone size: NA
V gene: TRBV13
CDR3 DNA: TGTGCCAGCAGCTTAGGCGCCAGGGGCTACGAGCAGTACTTC
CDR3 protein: CASSLGARGYEQYF

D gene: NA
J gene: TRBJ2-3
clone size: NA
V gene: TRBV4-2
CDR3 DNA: TGTGCCAGCAGCCAAGACGCCACGAGATCGCGGGGAAGCACAGATACGCAGTATTTT
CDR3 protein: CASSQDATRSRGSTDTQYF

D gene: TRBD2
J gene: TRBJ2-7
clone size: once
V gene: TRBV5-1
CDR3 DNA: TGCGCCAGCAGCTTGTCAACTAGCGGAAACCCGCGTGAGTACTTC
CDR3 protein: CASSLSTSGNPREYF

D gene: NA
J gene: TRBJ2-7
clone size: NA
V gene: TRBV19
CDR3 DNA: TGTGCCAGTCTACTTTCCTCGGACATGAGTTTCTACGAGCAGTACTTC
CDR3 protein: CASLLSSDMSFYEQYF

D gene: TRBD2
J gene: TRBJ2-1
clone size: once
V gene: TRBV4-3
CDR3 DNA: TGCGCCAGCAGCCAAGATACACTAGCGGGAGAAGATCGGTCCTACAATGAGCAGTTCTTC
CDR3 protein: CASSQDTLAGEDRSYNEQFF

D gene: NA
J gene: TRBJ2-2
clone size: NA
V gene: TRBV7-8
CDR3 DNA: TGTGCCAGTCTTAGATTGCGGGAGAACACCGGGGAGCTGTTTTTT
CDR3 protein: CASLRLRENTGELFF

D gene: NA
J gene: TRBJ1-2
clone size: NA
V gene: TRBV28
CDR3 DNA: TGTGCCAGCAGAACAAATTATGGCTACACCTTC
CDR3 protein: CASRTNYGYTF

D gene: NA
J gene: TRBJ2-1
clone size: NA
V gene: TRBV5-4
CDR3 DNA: TGTGCCAGCAGCTTGAGGATTGCGGGTCTGAGCTCCTACAATGAGCAGTTCTTC
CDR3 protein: CASSLRIAGLSSYNEQFF

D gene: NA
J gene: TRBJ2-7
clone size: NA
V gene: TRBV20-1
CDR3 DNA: TGCAGTGCTAGAGTTGGGGCCGAGCAGTACTTC
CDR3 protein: CSARVGAEQYF

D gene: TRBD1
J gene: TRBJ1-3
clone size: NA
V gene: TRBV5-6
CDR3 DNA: TGTGCCAGCAGCCCCGGACAGGGGGCGGGGAACACCATATATTTT
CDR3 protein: CASSPGQGAGNTIYF

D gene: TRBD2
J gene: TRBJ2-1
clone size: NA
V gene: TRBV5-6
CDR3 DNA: TGTGCCAGCAGCTTGGAAGTTAGCGGGAATAACAATGAGCAGTTCTTC
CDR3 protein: CASSLEVSGNNNEQFF

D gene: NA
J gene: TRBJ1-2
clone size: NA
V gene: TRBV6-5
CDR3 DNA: TGTGCCAGCAACCCGGGGGGGGGCTATGGCTACACCTTC
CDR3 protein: CASNPGGGYGYTF

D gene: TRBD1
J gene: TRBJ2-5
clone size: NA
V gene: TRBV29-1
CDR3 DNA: TGCAGCGCCGAGGGCAGGGGGCCTGGGGAGACCCAGTACTTC
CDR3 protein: CSAEGRGPGETQYF

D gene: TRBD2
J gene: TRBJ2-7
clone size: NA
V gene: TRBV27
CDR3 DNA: TGTGCCAGCAGAGACGGCGGGAGCTCCTACGAGCAGTACTTC
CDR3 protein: CASRDGGSSYEQYF

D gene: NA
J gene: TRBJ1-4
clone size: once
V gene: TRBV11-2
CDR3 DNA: TGTGCCAGCAGCGCCTACGAAATCGGGGCGGGGGGTGAAAAACTGTTTTTT
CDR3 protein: CASSAYEIGAGGEKLFF

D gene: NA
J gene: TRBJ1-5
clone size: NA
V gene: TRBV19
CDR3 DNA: TGTGCCAGTAGTACGTGGGGAGGTGGTGGCAATCAGCCCCAGCATTTT
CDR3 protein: CASSTWGGGGNQPQHF

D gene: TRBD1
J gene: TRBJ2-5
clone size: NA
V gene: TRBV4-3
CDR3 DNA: TGCGCCAGCAGCCAAGAGCCGGCAGGGGGCGGGGAGACCCAGTACTTC
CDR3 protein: CASSQEPAGGGETQYF

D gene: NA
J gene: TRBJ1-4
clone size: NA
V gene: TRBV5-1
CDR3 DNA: TGCGCCAGCAGCTTGGAACAGTCTAATGAAAAACTGTTTTTT
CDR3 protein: CASSLEQSNEKLFF

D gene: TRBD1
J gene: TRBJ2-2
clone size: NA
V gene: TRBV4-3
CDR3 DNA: TGCGCCAGCAGCCAAGGGCTGTCCGGGACAGGGCCCCCGGTCACCGGGGAGCTGTTTTTT
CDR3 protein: CASSQGLSGTGPPVTGELFF

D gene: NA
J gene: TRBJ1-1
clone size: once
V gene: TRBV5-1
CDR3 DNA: TGCGCCAGCAGCTTGGCTGGGCCGAACACTGAAGCTTTCTTT
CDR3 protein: CASSLAGPNTEAFF

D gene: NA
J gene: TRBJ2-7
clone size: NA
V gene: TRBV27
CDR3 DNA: TGTGCCAGCAGTTTATCGAAGAGCTTAACCTACGAGCAGTACTTC
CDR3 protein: CASSLSKSLTYEQYF

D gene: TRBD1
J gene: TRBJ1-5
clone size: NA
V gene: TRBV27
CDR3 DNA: TGTGCCAGCAGTTTTAGGACAGGGAATCAGCCCCAGCATTTT
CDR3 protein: CASSFRTGNQPQHF

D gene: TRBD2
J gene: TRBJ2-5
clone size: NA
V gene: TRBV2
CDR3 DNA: TGTGCCAGCATTCGGGGACTAGAAGAGACCCAGTACTTC
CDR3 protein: CASIRGLEETQYF

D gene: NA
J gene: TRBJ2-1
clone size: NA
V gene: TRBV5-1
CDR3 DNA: TGCGCCAGCAGCTTTGGGCAAAATGAGCAGTTCTTC
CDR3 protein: CASSFGQNEQFF

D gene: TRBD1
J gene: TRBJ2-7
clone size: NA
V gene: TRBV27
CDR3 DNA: TGTGCCAGCAGTTTAATAGGGGGCGGTTACGAGCAGTACTTC
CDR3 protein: CASSLIGGGYEQYF

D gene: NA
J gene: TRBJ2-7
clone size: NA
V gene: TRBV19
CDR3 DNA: TGTGCCAGTAGTAAGGGCGGCAACCTGGGGGGCTCCTACGAGCAGTACTTC
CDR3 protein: CASSKGGNLGGSYEQYF

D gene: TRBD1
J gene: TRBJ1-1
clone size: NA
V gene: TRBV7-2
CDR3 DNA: TGTGCCAGCAGCTTAGCAGGGACAGGGAATGAAGCTTTCTTT
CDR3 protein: CASSLAGTGNEAFF

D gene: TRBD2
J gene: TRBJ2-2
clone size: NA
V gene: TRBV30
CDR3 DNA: TGTGCCTGGACCCGACTAGCGGGAGGGCCCGGGGAGCTGTTTTTT
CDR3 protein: CAWTRLAGGPGELFF

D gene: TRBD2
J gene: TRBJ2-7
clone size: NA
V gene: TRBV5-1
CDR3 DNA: TGCGCCAGCAGCTTGGCCCTAGCGGGATCGGGTGAGCAGTACTTC
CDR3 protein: CASSLALAGSGEQYF

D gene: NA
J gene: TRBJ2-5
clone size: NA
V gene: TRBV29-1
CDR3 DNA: TGCAGCGTTGAATATCGCCCGGCCCAGTACTTC
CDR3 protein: CSVEYRPAQYF

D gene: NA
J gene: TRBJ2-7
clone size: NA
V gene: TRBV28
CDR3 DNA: TGTGCCAGCACCATTCGGTTCTCCTACGAGCAGTACTTC
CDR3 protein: CASTIRFSYEQYF

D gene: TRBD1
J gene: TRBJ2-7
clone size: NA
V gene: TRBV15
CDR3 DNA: TGTGCCACCAGCAGTTCTAAGGGGACAGGGAATTACGAGCAGTACTTC
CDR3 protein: CATSSSKGTGNYEQYF

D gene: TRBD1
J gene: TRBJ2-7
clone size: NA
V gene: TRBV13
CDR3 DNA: TGTGCCAGCAGGGAGACAGGGTTTCACTCCTACGAGCAGTACTTC
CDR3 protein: CASRETGFHSYEQYF

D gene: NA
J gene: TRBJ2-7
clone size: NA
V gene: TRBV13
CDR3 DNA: TGTGCCACCGAAACCAGGGGGCAGATAGCGGGAGCCTACGAGCAGTACTTC
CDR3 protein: CATETRGQIAGAYEQYF

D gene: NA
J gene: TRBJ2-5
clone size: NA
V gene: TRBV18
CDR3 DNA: TGTGCCAGCTCACCCCCTATCAGGGCGGACGAGACCCAGTACTTC
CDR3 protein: CASSPPIRADETQYF

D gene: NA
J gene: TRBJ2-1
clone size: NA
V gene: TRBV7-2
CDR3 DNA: TGTGCCAGCAGCCTCGCCCTTAGCGTCCATGAGCAGTTCTTC
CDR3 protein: CASSLALSVHEQFF

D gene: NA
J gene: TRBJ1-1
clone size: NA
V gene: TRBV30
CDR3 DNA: TGTGCCTGGAGAAGGGGGTCCCACACTGAAGCTTTCTTT
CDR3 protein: CAWRRGSHTEAFF